The 30 T cell receptor beta chains given below trace back to one sample, sequenced in a study of CD8 T cells in Susac syndrome. Random hexamers were used to reverse transcribe 0.5 to 1 ug of RNA. TCRdb recomputed calls from the immunoSEQ multiplex PCR reads with MiXCR, one row per CDR3 protein. The repertoire consists of about 200,000 distinct CDR3 sequences, with about 94% occurring once and the leading ten covering roughly 0.13%. The sequenced material came from CD8+ T cells from PBMCs. The source is a human donor with multiple sclerosis.

This chain connects TRBV7-8 to TRBJ2-7; 7 bases align to TRBD2. Germline V gene data show CDR1 as SGHVS and CDR2 as FQNEAQ. The CDR3 loop spans 15 amino acids. The J segment lost 0 bases and the V segment lost 5 bases, leaving 7 bases of the junction unmatched. CDR3 in amino acids: CASSPPAGSSYEQYF. Here the CDR3 DNA reads TGTGCCAGCAGCCCCCCAGCGGGAAGCTCCTACGAGCAGTACTTC.

V usage is TRBV30 and J usage is TRBJ2-7, with TRBD1 matching 9 bases. This CDR3 has 13 amino acids. V lost 4 bases to trimming and J lost 4 bases; unmatched junction nucleotides: 5. Germline lookup yields CDR1 GTSNPN and CDR2 SVGIG (reference sequence). The CDR3 DNA reads TGTGCCTGGACGGGGACAGGGAATTACGAGCAGTACTTC. This codes for CAWTGTGNYEQYF.

The chain employs TRBV2 and TRBJ2-2, with D hard to call. This CDR3 contains 11 residues. V dropped 3 bases and J dropped 7 bases, with 3 bases sitting between them. Germline CDR1 reads SNHLY; CDR2 reads FYNNEI. The CDR3 nucleotides read TGTGCCAGCAGTGAGAACGGGGAGCTGTTTTTT. Translating it yields CASSENGELFF.

The chain joins TRBV5-6 to TRBJ1-1; TRBD1 is a possible D gene (6 bases). Germline CDR1 and CDR2: SGHDT and YYEEEE. V was clipped by 2 bases and J by 3 bases, with 14 bases between them. CDR3 length equals 15 residues. The CDR3 loop is CASSLGGGDDTEAFF. CDR3 DNA sequence: TGTGCCAGCAGCTTAGGAGGGGGTGATGACACTGAAGCTTTCTTT. Variable domain in full (rest from reference TRBV5-6 and TRBJ1-1): DAGVTQSPTHLIKTRGQQVTLRCSPKSGHDTVSWYQQALGQGPQFIFQYYEEEERQRGNFPDRFSGHQFPNYSSELNVNALLLGDSALYLCASSLGGGDDTEAFFGQGTRLTVV.

V is TRBV4-3 and J is TRBJ2-2, with TRBD2 identical over 10 bases. V was clipped by 1 base and J by 4 bases; unmatched bases: 6. CDR1 is LGHNA, CDR2 YSLEER, per germline. This CDR3 has 17 residues. CDR3 amino acids: CASSQAPSGRGTGELFF. The CDR3 DNA sequence: TGCGCCAGCAGCCAAGCCCCGAGCGGGAGGGGCACCGGGGAGCTGTTTTTT.

V usage is TRBV5-1 and J usage is TRBJ2-7; possibly TRBD2 for D (5 bases). V gave up 1 base and J gave up 6 bases, with 17 bases separating them. The CDR3 has 15 residues. CDR1 SGHRS and CDR2 YFSETQ come from the germline V gene. The CDR3 coding sequence is TGCGCCAGCAGCTTGTCAATCCGGGATGCTCGCGAGCAGTACTTC. Translated, it gives CASSLSIRDAREQYF.

This chain uses TRBV2 with TRBJ1-2; D may be TRBD1 (6 bases). Trimming removed 0 bases from V and 8 bases from J, with 13 bases in between. Germline V gene sequence: CDR1 SNHLY, CDR2 FYNNEI. The length of the CDR3 is 14 residues. CDR3 loop: CASSEAQGLRGYTF. In nucleotides, the CDR3 is TGTGCCAGCAGTGAAGCACAGGGTCTTAGGGGCTACACCTTC. The full variable domain, with the rest looked up from reference TRBV2 and TRBJ1-2, is EPEVTQTPSHQVTQMGQEVILRCVPISNHLYFYWYRQILGQKVEFLVSFYNNEISEKSEIFDDQFSVERPDGSNFTLKIRSTKLEDSAMYFCASSEAQGLRGYTFGSGTRLTVV.

V is TRBV7-8 and J is TRBJ1-1; TRBD1 matches at 8 bases. CDR1 is SGHVS, CDR2 FQNEAQ, per germline. This CDR3 is built from 14 residues. V lost 5 bases to trimming and J lost 5 bases; unmatched junction nucleotides: 7. The CDR3, as DNA: TGTGCCAGCAGCACCTCCCAGGGGGCAACTGAAGCTTTCTTT. It codes for CASSTSQGATEAFF.

The chain carries TRBV30 and TRBJ1-5; TRBD1 might be the D (5 bases). V gave up 0 bases and J gave up 6 bases, with 9 bases separating them. Germline V gene data show CDR1 as GTSNPN and CDR2 as SVGIG (reference sequence). The length of the CDR3 is 13 residues. The CDR3 region has the DNA TGTGCCTGGAGTGTCCAGGGAAGTCAGCCCCAGCATTTT. This codes for CAWSVQGSQPQHF.

The chain is built from TRBV20-1 and TRBJ2-5, with 8 positions matching TRBD2. The CDR3 covers 17 residues. CDR1 is DFQATT and CDR2 is SNEGSKA in the germline V gene (reference sequence). Trimming removed 0 bases from V and 3 bases from J; junction bases left unmatched: 12. CDR3: CSAREGISGIPKETQYF. CDR3 in DNA: TGCAGTGCTAGAGAGGGAATTAGCGGGATTCCAAAAGAGACCCAGTACTTC.

The chain links TRBV4-1 to TRBJ2-7; TRBD1 is a possible D gene (5 bases). Trimming shortened V by 1 base and J by 7 bases, and 11 bases separated the two germline ends. The germline gives CDR1 MGHRA, CDR2 YSYEKL. The CDR3 is 13 amino acids. This chain's CDR3 is CASSQVGRYEQYF. For the CDR3, the DNA is TGCGCCAGCAGCCAAGTGGGGCGGTATGAGCAGTACTTC.

The V call is TRBV24-1, the J call TRBJ2-3; 11 nucleotides line up with TRBD1. CDR1 is KGHDR and CDR2 is SFDVKD in the germline V gene. This CDR3 has 16 amino acids. The trim removed 0 bases at V and 4 bases at J, leaving 2 bases unmatched. The CDR3 sequence: CATSDLRTGGPDTQYF. The CDR3 DNA sequence: TGTGCCACCAGTGATTTGCGGACAGGGGGCCCAGATACGCAGTATTTT.

V and J are TRBV30 and TRBJ1-2; tentatively, D is TRBD1 (5 bases). The CDR3 runs to 13 residues. Per germline, CDR1 GTSNPN and CDR2 SVGIG (reference sequence). V was pared by 0 bases and J by 8 bases, with 13 bases between. CDR3: CAWSVWTRDGYTF. The CDR3 DNA follows: TGTGCCTGGAGTGTTTGGACTAGGGACGGCTACACCTTC.

This chain links TRBV12-3 or TRBV12-4 with TRBJ2-5; the match to TRBD2 covers 15 bases. V shed 8 bases and J 4 bases; nucleotides not matched to a gene: 5. This CDR3 spans 15 amino acids. The CDR3 loop is CASGGLAGGPETQYF. The CDR3 coding sequence is TGTGCCAGCGGGGGACTAGCGGGGGGCCCAGAGACCCAGTACTTC.

This chain connects TRBV18 to TRBJ1-2; D unclear. The CDR3 spans 16 residues. Between the trimmed V and J ends, which lost 2 bases and 3 bases, there was a span of 16 bases. Germline-derived CDR1 and CDR2 are KGHSH and LQKENI. This chain's CDR3 is CASSPEGLTADYGYTF. Here the CDR3 DNA reads TGTGCCAGCTCACCAGAAGGTCTCACCGCTGACTATGGCTACACCTTC.

The chain employs TRBV27 and TRBJ2-7; 11 positions agree with TRBD1. Germline V gives CDR1 MNHEY, CDR2 SMNVEV (reference sequence). The CDR3 sequence is 15 residues long. The V segment lost 5 bases and the J segment 3 bases; nucleotides outside the gene matches: 6. The chain's CDR3 is CASSLGTGGNYEQYF. In DNA, the CDR3 is TGTGCCAGCAGTCTAGGGACAGGGGGTAACTACGAGCAGTACTTC.

The rearrangement links TRBV20-1 to TRBJ1-2; perhaps TRBD1 as D (6 bases). The CDR3 loop spans 16 amino acids. CDR1 and CDR2 from the germline V gene are DFQATT and SNEGSKA (reference sequence). V lost 0 bases to trimming and J lost 1 base, with 15 bases between them. The CDR3 DNA reads TGCAGTGCTAGAGATTCCACCCGACAGGATAACTATGGCTACACCTTC. Its translation is CSARDSTRQDNYGYTF.

V usage is TRBV5-8 and J usage is TRBJ1-1; TRBD1 matches at 8 bases. CDR1 SGHTS and CDR2 YDEGEE come from the germline V gene. The trim removed 4 bases at V and 5 bases at J, leaving 10 bases unmatched. This CDR3 spans 15 amino acids. The CDR3 spells CASSPADREVTEAFF. CDR3 bases: TGTGCCAGCAGCCCTGCGGACAGGGAAGTGACTGAAGCTTTCTTT.

The chain couples TRBV2 to TRBJ2-7; D is ambiguous. With 8 bases removed from V and 0 bases from J, the gap between germline ends came to 11 bases. Looked up from germline, CDR1 is SNHLY and CDR2 is FYNNEI. The CDR3 runs 13 residues. The CDR3, as DNA: TGTGCCAGCCAAGGGATCAGCTCCTACGAGCAGTACTTC. This encodes CASQGISSYEQYF.

This sequence joins TRBV29-1 and TRBJ2-1; D is possibly TRBD1 (6 bases). This CDR3 comprises 15 residues. The germline V gene encodes CDR1 SQVTM and CDR2 ANQGSEA. The V end was cut by 5 bases, the J end by 2 bases, with 16 bases between. The CDR3 loop is CSVYEGGEAYNEQFF. The CDR3 nucleotides are TGCAGCGTTTACGAAGGGGGTGAGGCCTACAATGAGCAGTTCTTC.

The V and J genes are TRBV2 and TRBJ2-4; TRBD2 aligns across 10 bases. Germline trimming cut 5 bases from V and 7 bases from J; bases unmatched to any gene: 8. The CDR3 loop spans 15 amino acids. Germline CDR1 and CDR2: SNHLY and FYNNEI. This CDR3 is CASSLYTSGNNIQYF. The CDR3 DNA reads as TGTGCCAGCAGTCTGTATACTAGCGGGAACAACATTCAGTACTTC.

The chain links TRBV3-1 to TRBJ2-1; the match to TRBD2 covers 7 bases. The CDR3 consists of 18 residues. CDR1 is LGHDT and CDR2 is YNNKEL in the germline V gene (reference sequence). V lost 0 bases, J lost 0 bases, and 8 bases stayed unmatched. CDR3 sequence reads: CASSQDFSGGSSYNEQFF. The CDR3 DNA sequence: TGTGCCAGCAGCCAAGATTTCTCGGGCGGGAGCTCCTACAATGAGCAGTTCTTC.

V and J are TRBV24-1 and TRBJ1-2, with 9 bases lining up with TRBD1. J gave up 3 bases and V 0 bases, and 22 bases lay outside the gene matches. This CDR3 has 22 amino acids. The germline V gene encodes CDR1 KGHDR and CDR2 SFDVKD. CDR3 sequence: CATSDLPGHRDREGTGHYGYTF. The CDR3 region has the DNA TGTGCCACCAGTGATTTGCCAGGCCATCGCGATCGCGAAGGGACAGGGCACTATGGCTACACCTTC.

This chain links TRBV5-6 with TRBJ1-2; TRBD1 matches 8 bases. Trimming took 1 base from V and 3 from J; bases not matched to a gene: 17. Looked up from germline, CDR1 is SGHDT and CDR2 is YYEEEE. This CDR3 comprises 19 residues. CDR3 amino acids: CASSLPVVIRGQRHYGYTF. The CDR3 DNA reads as TGTGCCAGCAGCTTGCCGGTAGTGATCAGGGGGCAGCGGCACTATGGCTACACCTTC.

This clonotype appeared a single time. The chain carries TRBV7-8 and TRBJ2-3; TRBD2 aligns across 12 bases. Germline CDR1 and CDR2: SGHVS and FQNEAQ. The V segment lost 5 bases and the J segment 5 bases; nucleotides outside the gene matches: 5. The CDR3 spans 15 residues. CDR3 protein: CASSAGLAGRDTQYF. CDR3 nucleotide sequence: TGTGCCAGCAGCGCTGGACTAGCGGGACGAGATACGCAGTATTTT.

J is TRBJ2-7 and V is TRBV4-2, with TRBD1 identical over 9 bases. V shed 4 bases and J 4 bases; nucleotides not matched to a gene: 8. Germline assignment: CDR1 LGHNA and CDR2 YNFKEQ. The CDR3 loop spans 15 amino acids. The DNA of the CDR3 is TGTGCCAGCAGCCGAAGTTTACAGGGGGCTTACGAGCAGTACTTC. It is translated as CASSRSLQGAYEQYF.

This clonotype appeared a few times. The CDR3 here is CASSHTSGAYNEQFF. The CDR3 DNA follows: TGTGCCAGCAGTCATACTAGCGGGGCCTACAATGAGCAGTTCTTC. The gene calls are TRBV7-9 and TRBJ2-1; 10 positions match TRBD2. J lost 2 bases, V lost 6 bases, and 4 bases had no gene match. Germline loops: CDR1 SEHNR, CDR2 FQNEAQ (reference sequence). CDR3 size: 15 residues.

The chain couples TRBV5-6 to TRBJ1-4; the D is unclear. The CDR3 contains 14 residues. The germline CDR1 and CDR2 sequences are SGHDT and YYEEEE. The V gene lost 4 bases and the J gene lost 8 bases, with 15 bases spanning the gap. CDR3 amino acids: CASSPTFSREKLFF. The CDR3, as DNA: TGTGCCAGCAGCCCCACTTTTTCGAGGGAAAAACTGTTTTTT.

The gene calls are TRBV13 and TRBJ2-1; 12 nucleotides match TRBD2. Germline trimming cut 5 bases from V and 5 bases from J; bases unmatched to any gene: 7. CDR3 length: 16 amino acids. Per the germline V gene, CDR1 is PRHDT and CDR2 is FYEKMQ (reference sequence). The CDR3: CASSPSGTSGHNEQFF. The CDR3 region has the DNA TGTGCCAGCAGCCCCTCCGGGACTAGCGGGCACAATGAGCAGTTCTTC.

The V call is TRBV2, the J call TRBJ2-5, with D maybe TRBD1 (6 bases). Trimming removed 6 bases from V and 5 bases from J, with 16 bases in between. This CDR3 has 14 residues. The germline V gene encodes CDR1 SNHLY and CDR2 FYNNEI. The CDR3 reads CASRTQGSVETQYF. CDR3 DNA: TGTGCCAGCAGAACTCAGGGGAGTGTGGAGACCCAGTACTTC.